This TCR beta chain was recovered during a study of PD-L1 blockade in urothelial cancer. The wider study: From 2014, patients received atezolizumab, given as 1,200 mg intravenously every 3 weeks. Males with urothelial cancer arising in the bladder constituted most of the roughly 30 patients.

V lost 6 bases, J lost 7 bases, and 7 bases stayed unmatched. Germline-derived CDR1 and CDR2 are SEHNR and FQNEAQ (reference sequence). The CDR3 is 14 amino acids. Time point reported: pretreatment peripheral blood. Enrolled patients showed locally advanced or metastatic urothelial carcinoma. The protocol was immunoSEQ multiplex PCR, while the TCRdb copy is restricted to in-frame clones and leaves out a portion. Among 95,000 to 100,000 clones listed, around 90% were seen once. V is TRBV7-9 and J is TRBJ2-7; 12 bases fit TRBD2. This clonotype originated in a man aged 55 to 70 with urothelial cancer. The starting material was PBMCs, obtained around atezolizumab (anti-PD-L1) treatment. The CDR3 region is CASSLAGGSQEQYF. DNA of the CDR3: TGTGCCAGCAGTCTAGCGGGGGGGAGTCAAGAGCAGTACTTC. Based on the CDR3 plus reference TRBV7-9 and TRBJ2-7, the full variable domain is DTGVSQNPRHKITKRGQNVTFRCDPISEHNRLYWYRQTLGQGPEFLTYFQNEAQLEKSRLLSDRFSAERPKGSFSTLEIQRTEQGDSAMYLCASSLAGGSQEQYFGPGTRLTVT.